Below are 8 T cell receptor beta chains sequenced from a single sample in a study of cytomegalovirus exposure and HLA in healthy donors (dated by TCRdb to the late 2010s). Library method: the immunoSEQ multiplex PCR assay. The multiplex PCR relied on a mix of 60 forward primers for TCR Vbeta segments and 13 reverse primers for TCR Jbeta segments. Imported from immuneACCESS, the table was reduced by TCRdb to in-frame sequences with V and J called. These copies leave out some clones; in studies compared against another copy, an unresolved V gene accounts for under half, and the cause of the remainder is not known. The sample yields some 160,000 clones; 73% were counted once. The ten top clones hold around 5% of the sample. The sample taken for sequencing was PBMCs. These receptors originate from a woman between 18 and 29 years old in good health and CMV-seropositive.

This rearrangement joins TRBV5-1 to TRBJ2-5; 13 nucleotides align to TRBD2. Per the germline V gene, CDR1 is SGHRS and CDR2 is YFSETQ. Trimming cost V 3 bases and J 2 bases; bases outside gene matches: 7. CDR3 length equals 17 residues. CDR3 amino acids: CASSSRTSGGVQETQYF. The CDR3 coding sequence is TGCGCCAGCAGCTCGCGAACTAGCGGGGGGGTTCAAGAGACCCAGTACTTC.

Written as DNA, the CDR3 is TGTGCCAGCAGTTCGACCACCAGGGGCTACGAGCAGTACTTC. It is translated as CASSSTTRGYEQYF. V gene TRBV7-9 combines with J gene TRBJ2-7; a weak D match, TRBD1 (6 bases). Trimming cost V 6 bases and J 3 bases, with 15 bases left between them. This CDR3 comprises 14 residues. Per the germline V gene, CDR1 is SEHNR and CDR2 is FQNEAQ (reference sequence).

On this clone: This sample also contains other DNA sequences that code for the same CDR3. The chain couples TRBV5-1 to TRBJ2-2, with 9 bases that match TRBD2. The CDR3 has 15 amino acids. Germline V gene data show CDR1 as SGHRS and CDR2 as YFSETQ. The V and J ends lost 4 bases and 5 bases, in that order; junction bases with no gene match: 6. The CDR3 sequence is CASSLELAGTGELFF. The CDR3, as DNA: TGCGCCAGCAGCCTGGAGCTAGCGGGGACCGGGGAGCTGTTTTTT.

In its sample, this clone ranks as medium-sized (0.01 to 0.1%). The J gene is TRBJ2-2, the V gene TRBV28, with TRBD2 matching over 9 bases. The CDR3 has 16 residues. The J segment lost 10 bases and the V segment lost 3 bases, leaving 12 bases of the junction unmatched. Germline CDR1 reads MDHEN; CDR2 reads SYDVKM. CDR3 sequence: CASSLEEAGGGEELFF. The CDR3 bases are TGTGCCAGCAGTTTGGAAGAAGCGGGGGGCGGTGAGGAGCTGTTTTTT.

The chain employs TRBV28 and TRBJ2-1; perhaps TRBD2 as D (5 bases). Germline assignment: CDR1 MDHEN and CDR2 SYDVKM. Trimming took off 6 bases at V and 4 bases at J, with 10 bases between the two ends. The CDR3 spans 13 residues. In DNA form, the CDR3 reads TGTGCCAGCAGCTTACGGGGTTACAATGAGCAGTTCTTC. This gives the protein CASSLRGYNEQFF.

The chain joins TRBV21-1 to TRBJ1-5; the listed D gene, TRBD1, was not tested against the DNA. TRBV21-1 represents a pseudogene. This CDR3 contains 15 residues. The CDR3 region has the DNA TGTGCCAGCAGCAAAGCGCGACAGGCGGGTCAGCCCCAGCATTTT. Its protein is CASSKARQAGQPQHF.

The chain couples TRBV27 to TRBJ2-1; D ambiguous. This CDR3 has 15 residues. V dropped 5 bases and J dropped 0 bases, with 11 bases sitting between them. Germline loops: CDR1 MNHEY, CDR2 SMNVEV (reference sequence). This CDR3 reads CASSPQASSYNEQFF. The CDR3 DNA follows: TGTGCCAGCAGTCCGCAAGCGAGCTCCTACAATGAGCAGTTCTTC.

CDR3 in amino acids: CASRTGTGGLYGYTF. DNA for the CDR3: TGTGCCAGCAGAACCGGGACAGGAGGACTCTATGGCTACACCTTC. The chain is built from TRBV28 and TRBJ1-2; 8 bases align to TRBD1. V lost 6 bases to trimming and J lost 4 bases; unmatched junction nucleotides: 10. This CDR3 region has 15 residues. CDR1 is MDHEN and CDR2 is SYDVKM in the germline V gene.